The next 5 T cell receptor beta chains were all read from a single sample in a study of human T cells and chemical hapten exposure. TCRdb passed the RACE reads through MiXCR, listing each CDR3 protein once. Of approximately 71,000 distinct CDR3 sequences listed, around 9.5% are singletons. The time point was: patch test 1, 2 weeks after DPC sensitization. The sample's treatment: therapeutic diphenylcyclopropenone sensitization with weekly scalp DPC. This material consisted of whole blood, taken in connection with sensitization to the hapten diphenylcyclopropenone (DPC). These receptors were taken from a woman aged 40 to 49 with alopecia areata. Some clones in this sample may be carry-over from other donors' samples.

The chain joins TRBV4-1 to TRBJ2-2; 9 bases are shared with TRBD2. V lost 0 bases and J lost 6; bases outside the gene matches: 5. The CDR3 is 16 amino acids. The germline V gene has CDR1 MGHRA and CDR2 YSYEKL. CDR3 residues: CASSQDPSGVAGELFF. CDR3 in DNA: TGCGCCAGCAGCCAAGATCCTAGCGGGGTAGCCGGGGAGCTGTTTTTT.

This clonotype was seen many times. The V call is TRBV7-2, the J call TRBJ1-3; D unresolved. V was clipped by 4 bases and J by 4 bases, with 11 bases between them. CDR1 is SGHTA and CDR2 is FQGNSA in the germline V gene. The CDR3 consists of 14 residues. CDR3 in DNA: TGTGCCAGCAGCTCAAACAGCGTCGGAAACACCATATATTTT. Its protein product is CASSSNSVGNTIYF.

This clonotype has at least ten counts. The rearrangement joins TRBV28 to TRBJ1-3, with 8 bases identical to TRBD1. With 6 bases clipped from V and 0 bases from J, the junction kept 7 bases outside the gene matches. Germline CDR1 is MDHEN and CDR2 is SYDVKM. CDR3 size: 16 residues. CDR3 coding DNA: TGTGCCAGCAGAACGTCGGGACAGGACTCTGGAAACACCATATATTTT. Translating it yields CASRTSGQDSGNTIYF.

On this clonotype: A much larger clone differs by one base, so this may be a read error. The rearrangement links TRBV20-1 to TRBJ2-1, with 15 bases lining up with TRBD2. The V gene's germline CDR1 is DFQATT and CDR2 SNEGSKA (reference sequence). Unmatched junction bases numbered 6, after V lost 0 bases and J lost 9 bases. The CDR3 has 16 residues. CDR3 in amino acids: CSARDWTSGGAAEQFF. CDR3 DNA: TGCAGTGCTAGAGATTGGACTAGCGGGGGGGCCGCTGAGCAGTTCTTC.

In DNA form, the CDR3 reads TGCGCCAGGGGGGTGACAGGCTCCCGGGGGAATCAGCCCCAGCATTTT. It is translated as CARGVTGSRGNQPQHF. V and J are TRBV5-1 and TRBJ1-5; maybe TRBD1 (6 bases). V was cut by 8 bases and J by 4 bases, with 22 bases left in between. Germline V CDR1 and CDR2: SGHRS, YFSETQ. This CDR3 is built from 16 residues.